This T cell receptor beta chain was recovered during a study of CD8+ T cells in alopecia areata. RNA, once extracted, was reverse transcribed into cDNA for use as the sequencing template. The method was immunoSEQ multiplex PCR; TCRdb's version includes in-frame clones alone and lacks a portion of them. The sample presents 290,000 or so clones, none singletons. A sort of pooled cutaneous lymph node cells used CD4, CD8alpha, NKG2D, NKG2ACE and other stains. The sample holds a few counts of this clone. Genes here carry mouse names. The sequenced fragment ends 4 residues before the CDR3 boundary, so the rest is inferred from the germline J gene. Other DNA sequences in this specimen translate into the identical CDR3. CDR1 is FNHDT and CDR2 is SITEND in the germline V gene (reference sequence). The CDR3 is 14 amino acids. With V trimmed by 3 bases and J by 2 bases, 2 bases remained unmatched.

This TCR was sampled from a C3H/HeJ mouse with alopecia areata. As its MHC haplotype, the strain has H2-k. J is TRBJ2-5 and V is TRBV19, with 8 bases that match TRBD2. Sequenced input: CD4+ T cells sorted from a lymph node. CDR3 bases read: TGTGCCAGCAGTAAGACTGGGGTCCAAGAC. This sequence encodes CASSKTGVQD. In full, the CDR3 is CASSKTGVQDTQYF.